The 14 T cell receptor beta chains below all came from one sample that was sequenced in a study of shared clonotypes between healthy human individuals. Using immunoSEQ multiplex PCR, the repertoire was profiled, and TCRdb retains in-frame clones only, with some absent. The sample records under 2,000,000 clones, about 94% being singletons. Terminally differentiated effector memory CD45RA+ cells were excluded by CCR7 positive selection of CD45RO-negative cells. Sequenced input: naive CD8+ T cells sorted from blood. The receptors stem from a man in his late teens or twenties in good health.

V is TRBV30 and J is TRBJ2-7; no firm D call. V was shortened by 1 base and J by 7 bases, with 17 bases between the two germline ends. CDR1 and CDR2 from the germline V gene are GTSNPN and SVGIG (reference sequence). CDR3 length: 14 amino acids. CDR3 DNA sequence: TGTGCCTGGAGTGGCTCAGGACGGCAGTGGGAGCAGTACTTC. It encodes CAWSGSGRQWEQYF.

CDR3 DNA sequence: TGTGCCAGCAGTTGGGATGGGGCGGGCACCTACGAGCAGTACTTC. Protein product: CASSWDGAGTYEQYF. The V gene is TRBV6-5, the J gene TRBJ2-7; either TRBD1 or TRBD2 may fit D (5 bases each). This CDR3 comprises 15 residues. V gave up 4 bases and J gave up 2 bases, with 15 bases separating them. Germline lookup yields CDR1 MNHEY and CDR2 SVGAGI.

The chain links TRBV4-2 to TRBJ2-5; D remains ambiguous. In germline, CDR1 is LGHNA, CDR2 YNFKEQ. V dropped 0 bases and J dropped 8 bases, with 4 bases sitting between them. The CDR3 has 11 amino acids. Here the CDR3 DNA reads TGTGCCAGCAGCCAAGACGGCACCCAGTACTTC. This codes for CASSQDGTQYF.

The rearrangement uses TRBV7-2 and TRBJ2-7, with D possibly called TRBD1 or TRBD2 (5 bases each). Germline CDR1 is SGHTA and CDR2 is FQGNSA. Trimming cost V 5 bases and J 0 bases, with 11 bases left between them. CDR3 length: 14 residues. Here the CDR3 reads CASSEGPASYEQYF. Written as DNA, the CDR3 is TGTGCCAGCAGCGAGGGACCCGCCTCCTACGAGCAGTACTTC.

This clone has a handful of counts. V is TRBV2 and J is TRBJ2-7; D ambiguous. CDR1 is SNHLY, CDR2 FYNNEI, per germline. This CDR3 is 12 amino acids long. Between the trimmed V and J ends, which lost 2 bases and 2 bases, there was a span of 4 bases. The CDR3 nucleotides read TGTGCCAGCAGTGAATTGGCCTACGAGCAGTACTTC. It specifies CASSELAYEQYF.

V usage is TRBV13 and J usage is TRBJ2-2; TRBD2 might be the D (5 bases). This CDR3 comprises 15 residues. Germline values: CDR1 PRHDT, CDR2 FYEKMQ (reference sequence). V was trimmed by 3 bases and J by 0 bases, leaving 8 bases between them. CDR3 bases: TGTGCCAGCAGCTTTAGCGAATCGAACACCGGGGAGCTGTTTTTT. Protein sequence: CASSFSESNTGELFF.

DNA of the CDR3: TGTGCCAGCAGCTTAATTCAGGACCCCAGAACCTCCTACGAGCAGTACTTC. Translated, it gives CASSLIQDPRTSYEQYF. This chain joins TRBV7-9 and TRBJ2-7; no clear D. V dropped 2 bases and J dropped 0 bases, with 17 bases sitting between them. The CDR3 has 17 residues. From germline, CDR1 is SEHNR and CDR2 FQNEAQ (reference sequence).

The rearrangement uses TRBV28 and TRBJ1-4; D remains unclear. V dropped 6 bases and J dropped 8 bases, with 16 bases sitting between them. Germline V lookup: CDR1 MDHEN, CDR2 SYDVKM. The CDR3 contains 14 residues. The CDR3 region has the DNA TGTGCCAGCAGAAGCACGAACGAGGAGGAAAAACTGTTTTTT. This encodes CASRSTNEEEKLFF.

The chain carries TRBV28 and TRBJ1-5; TRBD1 agrees at 7 bases. The V segment lost 1 base and the J segment 7 bases; nucleotides outside the gene matches: 10. CDR3 length equals 16 residues. CDR1 and CDR2 from the germline V gene are MDHEN and SYDVKM. DNA for the CDR3: TGTGCCAGCAGTTTATATCTAACAGGGGAGCGGCAGCCCCAGCATTTT. As protein: CASSLYLTGERQPQHF.

The chain has TRBV11-2 and TRBJ2-1; the D gene is possibly TRBD2 (5 bases). Per the germline V gene, CDR1 is SGHAT and CDR2 is FQNNGV. V dropped 5 bases and J dropped 3 bases, with 14 bases sitting between them. The CDR3 has 15 residues. CDR3 bases: TGTGCCAGCAGCCCCCCTGACCGGGGCTACAATGAGCAGTTCTTC. Translating it yields CASSPPDRGYNEQFF.

As for this clone: Other DNA variants within this sample encode the same CDR3. J is TRBJ1-2 and V is TRBV27; 9 bases are a match to TRBD1. V lost 6 bases and J lost 3; bases outside the gene matches: 5. The CDR3 covers 14 residues. Germline loops: CDR1 MNHEY, CDR2 SMNVEV (reference sequence). As DNA, the CDR3 is TGTGCCAGCAGCCTACAGGGGGCGGACTATGGCTACACCTTC. This codes for CASSLQGADYGYTF.

The rearrangement joins TRBV27 to TRBJ2-1; TRBD2 matches 14 bases. Trimming at V came to 2 bases and at J to 1 base, leaving 1 base not matched to a gene. Germline CDR1 is MNHEY and CDR2 is SMNVEV (reference sequence). The CDR3 is 17 amino acids. CDR3 region: CASSLGTSGGSYNEQFF. CDR3 DNA: TGTGCCAGCAGTTTAGGGACTAGCGGGGGTTCCTACAATGAGCAGTTCTTC.

The V and J genes are TRBV6-1 and TRBJ2-7; TRBD1 agrees at 7 bases. The CDR3 contains 14 residues. Trimming removed 6 bases from V and 2 bases from J; junction bases left unmatched: 7. Germline V gene sequence: CDR1 MNHNS, CDR2 SASEGT. CDR3 sequence reads: CASRLGTATYEQYF. The CDR3 DNA follows: TGTGCCAGCAGACTCGGGACAGCTACCTACGAGCAGTACTTC.

V usage is TRBV28 and J usage is TRBJ2-5; tentatively, D is TRBD2 (6 bases). V was trimmed by 5 bases and J by 4 bases, leaving 20 bases between them. Germline V gives CDR1 MDHEN, CDR2 SYDVKM. The CDR3 is 16 residues long. The CDR3: CASSPLRLVSGETQYF. The CDR3, as DNA: TGTGCCAGCAGTCCCCTGCGACTAGTTTCTGGAGAGACCCAGTACTTC.